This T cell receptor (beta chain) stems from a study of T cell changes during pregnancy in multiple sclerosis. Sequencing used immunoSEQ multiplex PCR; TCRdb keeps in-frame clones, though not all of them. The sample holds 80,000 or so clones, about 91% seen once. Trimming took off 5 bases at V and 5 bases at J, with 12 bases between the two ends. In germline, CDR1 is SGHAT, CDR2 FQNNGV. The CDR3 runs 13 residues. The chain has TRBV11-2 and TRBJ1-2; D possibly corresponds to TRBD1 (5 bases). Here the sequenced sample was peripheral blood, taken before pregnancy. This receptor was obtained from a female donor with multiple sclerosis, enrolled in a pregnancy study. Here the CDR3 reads CASSRRDGYGYTF. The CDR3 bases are TGTGCCAGCAGCCGGCGGGACGGTTATGGCTACACCTTC.